This entry is about one T cell receptor (beta chain). This sample is part of a study of shared T cell receptors in the human thymus. Profiling relied on immunoSEQ multiplex PCR, and the TCRdb table lists in-frame clones only, not all of them. Found here are about 660,000 clones, roughly 90% of them singletons; the top ten hold around 0.01%. V shed 6 bases and J 7 bases; nucleotides not matched to a gene: 8. The germline gives CDR1 SQVTM, CDR2 ANQGSEA. CDR3 length: 12 amino acids. The same sample was also used in a study of human thymus T cells. In that study: Corrective surgery for congenital heart defects was being performed on the healthy Finnish infants who served as donors. Thymus pieces cut out during corrective heart surgery were the tissue that was used. V and J gene usage appeared biased in thymic and blood repertoires. Related work showed strongly overlapping thymic repertoires across unrelated individuals.

Material: thymocytes. The J gene is TRBJ1-2, the V gene TRBV29-1; 7 bases fit TRBD1. This TCR derives from a boy less than two years old with a congenital heart defect. This CDR3 is CSVDRKSSGYTF. DNA of the CDR3: TGCAGCGTGGACAGGAAATCCTCTGGCTACACCTTC.